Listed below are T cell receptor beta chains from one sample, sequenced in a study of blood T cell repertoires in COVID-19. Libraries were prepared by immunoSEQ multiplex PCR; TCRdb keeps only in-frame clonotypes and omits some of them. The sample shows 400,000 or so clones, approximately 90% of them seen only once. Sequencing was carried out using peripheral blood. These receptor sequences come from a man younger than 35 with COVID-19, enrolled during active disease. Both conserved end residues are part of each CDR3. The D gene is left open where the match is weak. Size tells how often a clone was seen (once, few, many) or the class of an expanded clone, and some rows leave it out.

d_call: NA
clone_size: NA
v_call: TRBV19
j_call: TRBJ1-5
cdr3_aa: CASSPQISNQPQHF
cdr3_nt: TGTGCCAGTAGTCCCCAGATTAGCAATCAGCCCCAGCATTTT

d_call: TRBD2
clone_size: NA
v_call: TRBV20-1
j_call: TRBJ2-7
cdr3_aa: CSASAGGGIVREQYF
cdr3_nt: TGCAGTGCTAGTGCGGGGGGGGGCATTGTACGGGAGCAGTACTTC

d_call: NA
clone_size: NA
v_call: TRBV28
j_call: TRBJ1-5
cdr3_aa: CASSLDRGPRPQHF
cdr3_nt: TGTGCCAGCAGTTTGGACCGAGGGCCCCGGCCCCAGCATTTT

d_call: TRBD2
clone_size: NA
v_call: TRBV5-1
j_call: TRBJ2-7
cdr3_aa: CASSSTSGTISYEQYF
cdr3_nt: TGCGCCAGCAGCTCCACTAGCGGGACGATTTCCTACGAGCAGTACTTC

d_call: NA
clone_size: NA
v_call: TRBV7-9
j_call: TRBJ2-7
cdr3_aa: CASSLTGPNEQYF
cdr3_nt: TGTGCCAGCAGCTTGACAGGACCGAACGAGCAGTACTTC

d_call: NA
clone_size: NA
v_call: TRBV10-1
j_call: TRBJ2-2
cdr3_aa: CASRGTYTGELFF
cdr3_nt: TGCGCCAGCAGAGGGACTTACACCGGGGAGCTGTTTTTT

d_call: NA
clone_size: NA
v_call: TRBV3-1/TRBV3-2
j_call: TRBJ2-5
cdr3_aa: CASSQDPGLETQYF
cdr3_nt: TGTGCCAGCAGCCAAGATCCGGGTTTGGAGACCCAGTACTTC

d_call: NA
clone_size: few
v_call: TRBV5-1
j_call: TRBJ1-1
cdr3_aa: CASSLEGNTEAFF
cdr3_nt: TGCGCCAGCAGCTTAGAGGGGAACACTGAAGCTTTCTTT

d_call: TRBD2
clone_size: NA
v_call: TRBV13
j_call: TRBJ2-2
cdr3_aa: CASSRTSGRAGTGELFF
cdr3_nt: TGTGCCAGCAGCAGGACTAGCGGGAGGGCGGGGACCGGGGAGCTGTTTTTT

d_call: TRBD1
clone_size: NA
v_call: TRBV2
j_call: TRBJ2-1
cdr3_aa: CASIRGQEQFF
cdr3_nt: TGTGCCAGCATTCGGGGACAGGAGCAGTTCTTC

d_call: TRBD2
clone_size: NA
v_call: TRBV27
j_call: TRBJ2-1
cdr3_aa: CASSPTGTRFSHEQFF
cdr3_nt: TGTGCCAGCAGTCCCACCGGGACTAGGTTCTCCCATGAGCAGTTCTTC

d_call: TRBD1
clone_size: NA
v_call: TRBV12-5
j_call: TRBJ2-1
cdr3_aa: CAREQNLEGQGTGSYNEQFF
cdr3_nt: TGTGCTAGGGAGCAAAACCTGGAGGGACAGGGAACGGGCTCCTACAATGAGCAGTTCTTC

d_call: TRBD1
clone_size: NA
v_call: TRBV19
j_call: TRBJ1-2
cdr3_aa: CASSIGTGGVNYGYTF
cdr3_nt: TGTGCCAGTAGTATAGGGACAGGGGGCGTAAACTATGGCTACACCTTC

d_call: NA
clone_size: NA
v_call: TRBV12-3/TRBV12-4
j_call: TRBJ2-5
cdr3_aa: CASSLRSETQYF
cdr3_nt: TGTGCCAGCTCCCTGAGGTCGGAGACCCAGTACTTC

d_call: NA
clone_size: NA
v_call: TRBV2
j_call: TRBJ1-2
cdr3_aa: CASSDDYVTGYGYTF
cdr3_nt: TGTGCCAGCAGTGACGATTATGTGACAGGCTATGGCTACACCTTC

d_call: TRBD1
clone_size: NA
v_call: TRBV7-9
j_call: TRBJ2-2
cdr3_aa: CASSADRGISGELFF
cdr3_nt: TGTGCCAGCAGCGCGGACAGGGGTATATCGGGGGAGCTGTTTTTT

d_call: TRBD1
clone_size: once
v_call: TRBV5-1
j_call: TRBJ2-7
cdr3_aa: CASSARGTGLYEQYF
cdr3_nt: TGCGCCAGCAGCGCTCGCGGGACAGGGCTCTACGAGCAGTACTTC

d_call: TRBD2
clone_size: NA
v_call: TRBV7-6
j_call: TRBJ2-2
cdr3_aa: CASSLEAGGLNTGELFF
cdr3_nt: TGTGCCAGCAGCTTAGAAGCGGGGGGACTTAACACCGGGGAGCTGTTTTTT

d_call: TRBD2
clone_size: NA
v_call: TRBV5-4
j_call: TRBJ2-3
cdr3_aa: CASRATSGTDTQYF
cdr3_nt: TGTGCCAGCAGGGCGACTAGCGGAACAGATACGCAGTATTTT

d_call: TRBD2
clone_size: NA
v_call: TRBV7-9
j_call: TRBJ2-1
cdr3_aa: CASSSTTSGDYNEQFF
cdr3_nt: TGTGCCAGCAGCAGCACGACTAGCGGGGATTACAATGAGCAGTTCTTC

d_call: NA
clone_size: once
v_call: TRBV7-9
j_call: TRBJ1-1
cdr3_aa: CASSFPGETEAFF
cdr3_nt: TGTGCCAGCAGCTTCCCAGGGGAGACTGAAGCTTTCTTT

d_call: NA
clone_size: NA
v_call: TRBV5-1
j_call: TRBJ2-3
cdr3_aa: CASASRGGASDTQYF
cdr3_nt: TGCGCCAGCGCCTCCAGAGGGGGGGCTTCAGATACGCAGTATTTT

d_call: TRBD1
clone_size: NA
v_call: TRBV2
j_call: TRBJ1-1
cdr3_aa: CASSLQGAVGTEAFF
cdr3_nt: TGTGCCAGCAGTCTACAGGGGGCGGTGGGCACTGAAGCTTTCTTT

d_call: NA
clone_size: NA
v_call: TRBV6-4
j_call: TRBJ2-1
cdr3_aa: CASSLSWDTEQFF
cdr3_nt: TGTGCCAGCAGCCTCTCGTGGGACACCGAGCAGTTCTTC

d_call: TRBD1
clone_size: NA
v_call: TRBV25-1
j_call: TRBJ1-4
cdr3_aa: CASTTTTGGLDEKLFF
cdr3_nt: TGTGCCAGCACAACCACTACAGGGGGGCTGGATGAAAAACTGTTTTTT

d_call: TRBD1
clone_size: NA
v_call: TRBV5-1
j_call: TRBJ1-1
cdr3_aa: CASSPGQGDTEAFF
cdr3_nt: TGCGCCAGCAGCCCGGGACAGGGGGACACTGAAGCTTTCTTT

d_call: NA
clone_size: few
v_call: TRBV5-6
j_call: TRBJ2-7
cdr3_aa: CASSFLNRVKNEQYF
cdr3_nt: TGTGCCAGCAGCTTTCTTAACAGGGTCAAAAACGAGCAGTACTTC

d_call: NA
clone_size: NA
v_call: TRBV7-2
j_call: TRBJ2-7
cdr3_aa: CASSWWTDPYEQYF
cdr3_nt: TGTGCCAGCAGCTGGTGGACAGACCCCTACGAGCAGTACTTC

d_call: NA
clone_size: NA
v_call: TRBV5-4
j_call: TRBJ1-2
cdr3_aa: CASSPGGNYGYTF
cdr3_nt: TGTGCCAGCAGCCCCGGGGGGAACTATGGCTACACCTTC

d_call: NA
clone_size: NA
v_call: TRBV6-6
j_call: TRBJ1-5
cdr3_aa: CASSGGHQPQHF
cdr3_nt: TGTGCCAGCAGCGGAGGGCATCAGCCCCAGCATTTT

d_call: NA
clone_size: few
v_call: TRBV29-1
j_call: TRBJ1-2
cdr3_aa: CSAKGDHRINYGYTF
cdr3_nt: TGCAGCGCAAAGGGGGACCACAGGATTAACTATGGCTACACCTTC

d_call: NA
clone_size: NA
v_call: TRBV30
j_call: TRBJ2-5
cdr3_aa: CAWTIDGSQAQYF
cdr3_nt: TGTGCCTGGACTATCGACGGGAGTCAAGCCCAGTACTTC

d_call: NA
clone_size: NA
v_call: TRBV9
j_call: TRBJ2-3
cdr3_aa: CASSELPGGTDTQYF
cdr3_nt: TGTGCCAGCAGCGAGTTACCAGGGGGCACAGATACGCAGTATTTT

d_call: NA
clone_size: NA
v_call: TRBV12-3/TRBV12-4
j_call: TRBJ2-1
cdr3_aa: CASSFPGGNEQFF
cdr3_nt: TGTGCCAGCAGTTTCCCTGGGGGGAATGAGCAGTTCTTC

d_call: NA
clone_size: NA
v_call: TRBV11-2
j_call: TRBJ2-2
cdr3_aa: CASSRTPAGELFF
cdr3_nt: TGTGCCAGCAGCCGAACCCCCGCGGGGGAGCTGTTTTTT

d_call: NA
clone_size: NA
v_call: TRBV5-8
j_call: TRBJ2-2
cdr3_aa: CASSLASPGELFF
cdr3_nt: TGTGCCAGCAGCTTGGCTTCCCCCGGGGAGCTGTTTTTT

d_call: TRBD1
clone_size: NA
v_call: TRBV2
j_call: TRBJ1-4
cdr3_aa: CASILQGVVSEKLFF
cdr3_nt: TGTGCCAGCATTCTGCAGGGGGTGGTGAGTGAAAAACTGTTTTTT

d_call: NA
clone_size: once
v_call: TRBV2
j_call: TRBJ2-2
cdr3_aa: CASSSIATGPNTGELFF
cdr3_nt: TGTGCCAGCAGTAGCATTGCGACAGGCCCGAACACCGGGGAGCTGTTTTTT

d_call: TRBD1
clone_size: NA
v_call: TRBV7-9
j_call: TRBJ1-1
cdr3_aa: CASSLQGARTEAFF
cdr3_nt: TGTGCCAGCAGCCTACAGGGGGCGCGCACTGAAGCTTTCTTT

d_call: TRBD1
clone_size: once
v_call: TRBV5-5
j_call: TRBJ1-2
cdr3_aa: CASSWGTENYGYTF
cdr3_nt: TGTGCCAGCAGCTGGGGGACAGAAAACTATGGCTACACCTTC

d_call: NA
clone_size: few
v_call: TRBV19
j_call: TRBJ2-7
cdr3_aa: CASSRGYEQYF
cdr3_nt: TGTGCCAGTAGTCGAGGATACGAGCAGTACTTC

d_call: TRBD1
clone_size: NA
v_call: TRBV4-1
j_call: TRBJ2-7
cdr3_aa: CASSQPGQRSYEQYF
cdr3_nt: TGCGCCAGCAGCCAACCGGGACAGAGGTCCTACGAGCAGTACTTC

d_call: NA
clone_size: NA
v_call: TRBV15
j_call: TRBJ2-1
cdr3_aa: CATSRARDSNNEQFF
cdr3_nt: TGTGCCACCAGCAGAGCCCGGGACTCAAACAATGAGCAGTTCTTC

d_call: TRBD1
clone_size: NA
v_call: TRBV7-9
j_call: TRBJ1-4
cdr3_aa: CASSWNRGDEKLFF
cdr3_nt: TGTGCCAGCAGCTGGAACAGGGGGGATGAAAAACTGTTTTTT

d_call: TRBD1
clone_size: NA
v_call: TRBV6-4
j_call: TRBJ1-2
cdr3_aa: CASSGFGDSRKMGYGYTF
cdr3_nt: TGTGCCAGCTCTGGGTTTGGGGACAGTAGAAAGATGGGATATGGCTACACCTTC

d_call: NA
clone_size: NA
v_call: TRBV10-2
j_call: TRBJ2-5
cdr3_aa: CASGPRGETQYF
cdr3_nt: TGCGCCAGCGGCCCCAGGGGAGAGACCCAGTACTTC

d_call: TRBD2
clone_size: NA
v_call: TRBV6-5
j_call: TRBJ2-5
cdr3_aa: CASSIAGGRKETQYF
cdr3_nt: TGTGCCAGCTCTATAGCGGGAGGGAGGAAAGAGACCCAGTACTTC

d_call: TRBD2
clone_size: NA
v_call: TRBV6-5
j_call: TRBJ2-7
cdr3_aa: CASSYSGSGNYEQYF
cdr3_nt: TGTGCCAGCAGTTACAGCGGTAGCGGGAACTACGAGCAGTACTTC

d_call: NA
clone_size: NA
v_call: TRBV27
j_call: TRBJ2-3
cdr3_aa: CASSFNEFEDTQYF
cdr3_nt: TGTGCCAGCAGTTTTAATGAGTTCGAAGATACGCAGTATTTT

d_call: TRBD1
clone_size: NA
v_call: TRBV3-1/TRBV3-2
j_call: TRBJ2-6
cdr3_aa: CASSPARGLVGANVLTF
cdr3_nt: TGTGCCAGCAGCCCAGCCAGGGGGCTCGTTGGGGCCAACGTCCTGACTTTC

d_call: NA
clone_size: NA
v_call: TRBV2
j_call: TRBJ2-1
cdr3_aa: CASREFNNEQFF
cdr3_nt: TGTGCCAGCAGAGAATTCAACAATGAGCAGTTCTTC

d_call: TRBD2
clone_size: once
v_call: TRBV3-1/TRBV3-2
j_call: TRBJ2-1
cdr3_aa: CASSPIAGSSYNEQFF
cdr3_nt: TGTGCCAGCAGCCCTATAGCGGGCAGCTCCTACAATGAGCAGTTCTTC

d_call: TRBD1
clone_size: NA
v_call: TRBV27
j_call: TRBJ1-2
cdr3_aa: CASSWDRNYGYTF
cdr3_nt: TGTGCCAGCAGTTGGGACAGAAACTATGGCTACACCTTC

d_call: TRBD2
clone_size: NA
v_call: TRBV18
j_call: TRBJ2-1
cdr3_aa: CASSPIAGWSNEQFF
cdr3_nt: TGTGCCAGCTCACCAATAGCGGGGTGGTCCAATGAGCAGTTCTTC

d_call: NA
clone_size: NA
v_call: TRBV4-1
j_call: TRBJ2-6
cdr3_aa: CASSQESTGSTGANVLTF
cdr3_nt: TGCGCCAGCAGCCAAGAATCGACAGGCAGTACTGGGGCCAACGTCCTGACTTTC